Listed here are 8 T cell receptor beta chains from one sample, sequenced in a study of OX40 agonist ivuxolimab in advanced cancers. Method: immunoSEQ multiplex PCR; TCRdb's copy keeps in-frame clones and lacks some. There are 30,000 to 40,000 clones in the sample; 65% to 75% occur only once, and roughly 18% lies in the top ten. This sample comprised CD4+ or CD8+ T cells sorted from blood, obtained in a trial of the OX40 agonist ivuxolimab. The source is an adult with an advanced solid tumor such as melanoma, head and neck, liver or kidney cancer.

This clone is judged medium-sized. The rearrangement uses TRBV27 and TRBJ1-2; the D gene is possibly TRBD1 (5 bases). The CDR3 runs 13 residues. The V and J ends lost 2 bases and 8 bases respectively, with 12 bases between them. Germline V gives CDR1 MNHEY, CDR2 SMNVEV (reference sequence). The DNA of the CDR3 is TGTGCCAGCAGTTTACAGGGTGGGTACGGCTACACCTTC. This translates into CASSLQGGYGYTF.

The CDR3 DNA is TGCGCCAGCAGCTTGGCCGGCTACCGCACAGATACGCAGTATTTT. Translating it yields CASSLAGYRTDTQYF. The chain employs TRBV5-1 and TRBJ2-3; D is unresolved. Germline CDR1 SGHRS, CDR2 YFSETQ. Trimming cost V 0 bases and J 1 base, with 9 bases left between them. The CDR3 extends over 15 amino acids.

The chain couples TRBV5-1 to TRBJ2-3, with 8 bases identical to TRBD1. The CDR3 runs to 15 residues. The germline V gene encodes CDR1 SGHRS and CDR2 YFSETQ. The V segment lost 4 bases and the J segment 1 base; nucleotides outside the gene matches: 5. In nucleotides, the CDR3 is TGCGCCAGCAGCCTCGGACAGGGCGGCACAGATACGCAGTATTTT. Translated: CASSLGQGGTDTQYF.

This clone was seen only a few times. This CDR3 is CASSRASFRETQYF. The CDR3 bases are TGTGCCAGCAGCCGGGCCTCCTTTCGAGAGACCCAGTACTTC. This chain joins TRBV5-6 and TRBJ2-5; D remains unclear. CDR1 and CDR2 from the germline V gene are SGHDT and YYEEEE. Deletions cut 4 bases from V and 4 bases from J, with 14 bases between. The length of the CDR3 is 14 residues.

The CDR3 DNA sequence: TGTGCCTGGAGTTTCGGGGGGCTAACTAATGAAAAACTGTTTTTT. It specifies CAWSFGGLTNEKLFF. The rearrangement uses TRBV30 and TRBJ1-4; D may be TRBD1 (6 bases). The germline V gene encodes CDR1 GTSNPN and CDR2 SVGIG (reference sequence). CDR3 length: 15 amino acids. Trimming cost V 2 bases and J 1 base, with 11 bases left between them.

This chain uses TRBV29-1 with TRBJ1-2; the D gene is possibly TRBD1 (5 bases). This CDR3 is 14 amino acids long. CDR1 is SQVTM, CDR2 ANQGSEA, per germline. Trimming removed 6 bases at V and 3 bases at J, with 17 bases between. The CDR3 DNA sequence: TGCAGCGTAGAGCTCAGGGAAGGGGACTATGGCTACACCTTC. Translated, it gives CSVELREGDYGYTF.

The CDR3 bases are TGTGCCAGCAGTGAAGCCGGGACAGACAAATACGAGCAGTACGTC. Its translation is CASSEAGTDKYEQYV. The chain has TRBV6-1 and TRBJ2-7, with TRBD1 matching 7 bases. Trimming took 0 bases from V and 4 from J; bases not matched to a gene: 6. The germline CDR1 and CDR2 sequences are MNHNS and SASEGT. The CDR3 loop spans 15 amino acids.

The chain links TRBV30 to TRBJ2-7; TRBD1 or TRBD2 may be the D gene (5 bases each). The germline V gene encodes CDR1 GTSNPN and CDR2 SVGIG (reference sequence). This CDR3 has 14 amino acids. Between the trimmed V and J ends, which lost 1 base and 7 bases, there was a span of 17 bases. CDR3 coding DNA: TGTGCCTGGAGTGGGCCGGGACGGGGAAGGGAGCAGTACTTC. As protein: CAWSGPGRGREQYF.